This T cell receptor beta chain was documented in a study of cytomegalovirus exposure and HLA in healthy donors. Both 60 Vbeta primers and 13 Jbeta primers went into the PCR. Assay used: immunoSEQ multiplex PCR; TCRdb lists only in-frame clones, some missing. The sample includes approximately 240,000 clones, over 80% of them seen just once. The V end was cut by 2 bases, the J end by 4 bases, with 6 bases between. The CDR3 is made up of 13 amino acids. CDR1 LNHDA and CDR2 SQIVND come from the germline V gene (reference sequence). J is TRBJ1-5 and V is TRBV19, with unresolved D. The sequence was collected from a woman between 40 and 50 years old in good health and CMV-seropositive. Sequenced material: PBMCs. CDR3 nucleotide sequence: TGTGCCAGTAGTATATACGGGAATCAGCCCCAGCATTTT. Its protein product is CASSIYGNQPQHF.